A selection of T cell receptor beta chains follows, all from one sample in a study of cytomegalovirus exposure and HLA in healthy donors. This table comes from immunoSEQ multiplex PCR, and its TCRdb copy is limited to in-frame clones, with some not included. The data hold about 140,000 clones, with under 85% observed a single time. The sample comprised PBMCs. Every receptor here comes from a man between 18 and 29 years old in good health and CMV-seronegative. Both conserved end residues are part of each CDR3. The order of the fields is CDR3 protein, CDR3 DNA, V gene, D gene, clone size, J gene. The D gene is left open where the match is weak. Size is omitted from some rows. Given values are once, few, many or a class for expanded clones.

CDR3: CASSQGGDPGELFF
DNA: TGCGCCAGCAGCCAAGGGGGGGACCCCGGGGAGCTGTTTTTT
V: TRBV4-3
D: -
size: -
J: TRBJ2-2

CDR3: CSSSSGAGGQPQHF
DNA: TGTTCCAGCAGCTCCGGTGCCGGAGGCCAGCCCCAGCATTTT
V: TRBV7-9
D: -
size: -
J: TRBJ1-5

CDR3: CAISANTEAFF
DNA: TGTGCCATCAGTGCAAACACTGAAGCTTTCTTT
V: TRBV10-3
D: -
size: -
J: TRBJ1-1

CDR3: CASSDAGNTEAFF
DNA: TGTGCCAGCAGTGATGCGGGGAACACTGAAGCTTTCTTT
V: TRBV2
D: -
size: -
J: TRBJ1-1

CDR3: CARGNEIYTDTQYF
DNA: TGTGCCAGGGGCAACGAAATTTACACAGATACGCAGTATTTT
V: TRBV2
D: -
size: -
J: TRBJ2-3

CDR3: CASSPRTGDISGNTIYF
DNA: TGTGCCAGCAGCCCCCGGACAGGGGACATCTCTGGAAACACCATATATTTT
V: TRBV4-2
D: TRBD1
size: -
J: TRBJ1-3

CDR3: CASSSPLFQETQYF
DNA: TGTGCCAGCAGTTCCCCTCTTTTCCAAGAGACCCAGTACTTC
V: TRBV6-6
D: -
size: -
J: TRBJ2-5

CDR3: CASSFRGIEEKLFF
DNA: TGCGCCAGCAGCTTCCGGGGAATAGAGGAAAAACTGTTTTTT
V: TRBV5-1
D: -
size: few
J: TRBJ1-4

CDR3: CASTQTSGTGKGNEQFF
DNA: TGTGCCAGCACGCAAACATCCGGGACAGGCAAAGGCAATGAGCAGTTCTTC
V: TRBV14
D: TRBD1
size: -
J: TRBJ2-1

CDR3: CACSGGFQETQYF
DNA: TGTGCCTGTAGCGGGGGGTTCCAAGAGACCCAGTACTTC
V: TRBV30
D: TRBD2
size: -
J: TRBJ2-5

CDR3: CASSSGFNEQFF
DNA: TGTGCCAGCAGCTCCGGGTTCAATGAGCAGTTCTTC
V: TRBV7-9
D: -
size: -
J: TRBJ2-1

CDR3: CASSYATGAEGYTF
DNA: TGTGCCAGCAGTTACGCTACAGGGGCGGAGGGCTACACCTTC
V: TRBV6-6
D: TRBD1
size: few
J: TRBJ1-2

CDR3: CSSSTGQGFSGNTIYF
DNA: TGTTCCAGCAGCACCGGACAGGGATTCTCTGGAAACACCATATATTTT
V: TRBV7-9
D: TRBD1
size: -
J: TRBJ1-3

CDR3: CASHRHVNTEAFF
DNA: TGTGCCAGTCACAGACACGTGAACACTGAAGCTTTCTTT
V: TRBV19
D: -
size: once
J: TRBJ1-1

CDR3: CASRQGPDTEAFF
DNA: TGTGCCAGCAGACAGGGGCCGGACACTGAAGCTTTCTTT
V: TRBV2
D: TRBD1
size: -
J: TRBJ1-1

CDR3: CASSQDLGLSGANVLTF
DNA: TGCGCCAGCAGCCAAGATCTAGGACTCTCTGGGGCCAACGTCCTGACTTTC
V: TRBV4-3
D: -
size: few
J: TRBJ2-6

CDR3: CSVDNRVIQDGYTF
DNA: TGCAGCGTGGATAACAGGGTCATCCAGGATGGCTACACCTTC
V: TRBV29-1
D: -
size: few
J: TRBJ1-2

CDR3: CASSQAGTRTTDTQYF
DNA: TGCGCCAGCAGCCAAGCCGGGACTAGGACAACAGATACGCAGTATTTT
V: TRBV4-3
D: TRBD2
size: -
J: TRBJ2-3

CDR3: CATSRAPRGRGADTQYF
DNA: TGTGCCACCAGCAGAGCCCCGAGAGGCAGGGGCGCAGATACGCAGTATTTT
V: TRBV15
D: -
size: -
J: TRBJ2-3

CDR3: CASSPPDRGYVF
DNA: TGTGCCAGCAGCCCCCCAGACAGGGGGTATGTCTTC
V: TRBV7-9
D: TRBD1
size: -
J: TRBJ2-7

CDR3: CASSHADTEAFF
DNA: TGCGCCAGCTCCCATGCGGACACTGAAGCTTTCTTT
V: TRBV23-1
D: -
size: -
J: TRBJ1-1

CDR3: CASSQQGFKSGELFF
DNA: TGTGCCAGCAGCCAACAGGGGTTCAAGAGCGGGGAGCTGTTTTTT
V: TRBV14
D: -
size: -
J: TRBJ2-2

CDR3: CASSLGDSPGGKLFF
DNA: TGTGCCAGCAGTTTGGGTGACTCCCCGGGGGGAAAACTGTTTTTT
V: TRBV27
D: -
size: few
J: TRBJ1-4

CDR3: CASSQTGPYEQYF
DNA: TGCGCCAGCAGCCAGACAGGTCCCTACGAGCAGTACTTC
V: TRBV5-1
D: -
size: few
J: TRBJ2-7

CDR3: CASSRDRSGTEAFF
DNA: TGTGCCAGCAGTAGGGACAGATCGGGCACTGAAGCTTTCTTT
V: TRBV6-4
D: TRBD1
size: few
J: TRBJ1-1

CDR3: CASSEPRTYEQYF
DNA: TGTGCCAGTAGCGAGCCGAGGACCTACGAGCAGTACTTC
V: TRBV19
D: -
size: -
J: TRBJ2-7

CDR3: CASSPDRDYEQYF
DNA: TGTGCCAGCAGCCCCGACAGGGACTACGAGCAGTACTTC
V: TRBV5-4
D: TRBD1
size: -
J: TRBJ2-7

CDR3: CASSDNYEQYF
DNA: TGTGCCAGCAGCGACAACTACGAGCAGTACTTC
V: TRBV7-9
D: -
size: -
J: TRBJ2-7

CDR3: CASSLTANTEAFF
DNA: TGTGCCAGTTCACTGACAGCTAACACTGAAGCTTTCTTT
V: TRBV19
D: -
size: once
J: TRBJ1-1

CDR3: CASSLMTDSNEKLFF
DNA: TGCGCCAGCAGCTTGATGACAGACTCTAATGAAAAACTGTTTTTT
V: TRBV5-1
D: -
size: -
J: TRBJ1-4

CDR3: CASTGTGYGSPLHF
DNA: TGTGCCAGTACCGGGACAGGGTATGGTTCACCCCTCCACTTT
V: TRBV19
D: TRBD1
size: -
J: TRBJ1-6

CDR3: CASSGQGVPGNTIYF
DNA: TGTGCCAGCAGTGGACAGGGGGTCCCTGGAAACACCATATATTTT
V: TRBV6-1
D: TRBD1
size: -
J: TRBJ1-3

CDR3: CASTGDLDGEKLFF
DNA: TGTGCCAGCACGGGGGACCTCGATGGAGAAAAACTGTTTTTT
V: TRBV2
D: -
size: -
J: TRBJ1-4

CDR3: CASSYSIRDQPQHF
DNA: TGTGCCAGCAGTTACTCGATCAGGGATCAGCCCCAGCATTTT
V: TRBV6-5
D: -
size: -
J: TRBJ1-5

CDR3: CASSPDRGSTEAFF
DNA: TGTGCCAGCAGTCCGGACAGGGGCTCCACTGAAGCTTTCTTT
V: TRBV2
D: TRBD1
size: -
J: TRBJ1-1

CDR3: CASSEDGRGAEKLFF
DNA: TGTGCCAGCAGTGAAGATGGGAGGGGCGCGGAAAAACTGTTTTTT
V: TRBV2
D: -
size: -
J: TRBJ1-4

CDR3: CASSAGQLLGGYTF
DNA: TGTGCCAGCAGCGCCGGACAGCTCTTAGGAGGCTACACCTTC
V: TRBV9
D: -
size: -
J: TRBJ1-2

CDR3: CASSQEGQGGQPQHF
DNA: TGTGCCAGCAGCCAAGAGGGGCAGGGTGGGCAGCCCCAGCATTTT
V: TRBV4-2
D: -
size: few
J: TRBJ1-5

CDR3: CASSLSGGNEQYF
DNA: TGTGCCAGCAGCTTAAGTGGCGGGAACGAGCAGTACTTC
V: TRBV7-6
D: -
size: -
J: TRBJ2-7

CDR3: CASSTTGRADQPQHF
DNA: TGTGCCAGTAGTACCACAGGGCGCGCCGATCAGCCCCAGCATTTT
V: TRBV19
D: -
size: -
J: TRBJ1-5

CDR3: CSANGGAEQYF
DNA: TGCAGTGCAAACGGGGGGGCGGAGCAGTACTTC
V: TRBV20-1
D: TRBD2
size: -
J: TRBJ2-7

CDR3: CASSLTGARGTEAFF
DNA: TGTGCCAGCAGCCTAACAGGGGCTCGAGGGACTGAAGCTTTCTTT
V: TRBV6-4
D: TRBD1
size: once
J: TRBJ1-1

CDR3: CASTLSVGQGRNTIYF
DNA: TGTGCCAGCACCCTCTCCGTCGGACAGGGGAGAAACACCATATATTTT
V: TRBV7-2
D: TRBD1
size: -
J: TRBJ1-3

CDR3: CASRRDSFYGYTF
DNA: TGTGCCAGCAGGCGGGACAGTTTCTATGGCTACACCTTC
V: TRBV5-4
D: TRBD1
size: -
J: TRBJ1-2

CDR3: CASSLGGANYGYTF
DNA: TGTGCCAGCAGCTTAGGGGGCGCGAACTATGGCTACACCTTC
V: TRBV7-9
D: -
size: -
J: TRBJ1-2

CDR3: CASRSQGTQYF
DNA: TGTGCCAGCAGATCTCAGGGGACCCAGTACTTC
V: TRBV27
D: -
size: -
J: TRBJ2-5